A single sample is the source of the 2 T cell receptor beta chains below, sequenced in a study of T cells in Graves' hyperthyroidism and ophthalmopathy. What was amplified from RNA transcripts were TCR beta CDR3 regions. During a first-round RT-PCR of the TCR CDR3, the HTBI primer set was used. TCRdb re-called the multiplex PCR reads through MiXCR, storing one row per CDR3 protein. The table lists some 340,000 distinct CDR3 sequences, roughly 15% of them singletons. Sequencing was done on a sample of blood. The receptors come from a woman between 40 and 55 years old with Graves' ophthalmopathy.

Many counts were recorded for this clonotype. In DNA, the CDR3 is TGCAGTGCGGTCGTTGCGGGAGGGCCCCCCGAGCAGTACTTC. It is translated as CSAVVAGGPPEQYF. V gene TRBV20-1 combines with J gene TRBJ2-7; 9 bases are a match to TRBD2. V lost 6 bases, J lost 6 bases, and 12 bases stayed unmatched. Germline values: CDR1 DFQATT, CDR2 SNEGSKA (reference sequence). This CDR3 has 14 amino acids.

The chain joins TRBV27 to TRBJ2-7; 8 bases map to TRBD2. The CDR3 contains 15 residues. CDR1 is MNHEY, CDR2 SMNVEV, per germline (reference sequence). Losses at the gene ends were 4 bases for V and 9 bases for J; bases not matched to a gene: 14. This chain's CDR3 is CASSSWTSWGAGQYF. The CDR3 nucleotides are TGTGCCAGCAGTTCGTGGACTAGCTGGGGGGCCGGGCAGTACTTC.